Detailed here is one TCR beta chain. Its specificity is unknown. The data originate from a study of T cell responses to AZD1222 COVID-19 vaccine. Study-wide context: Pooled samples include second doses given at about 4 or 12 weeks.

Study-wide findings and caveats: Epitopes outside B.1.351 and B.1.1.7 mutated regions reportedly drew nearly half of spike TCRs. Sampling that yielded the repertoires occurred only after the peak T cell response. Most donors were white British, females outnumbered males, and clonal diversity was possibly underestimated.

The table came from immunoSEQ multiplex PCR; TCRdb's copy has only in-frame clones and leaves some out. Of around 91,000 clones listed, roughly 88% were seen once; the top ten hold about a fifth. V gave up 7 bases and J gave up 4 bases; unmatched junction bases: 7. This CDR3 has 13 amino acids. The germline V gene has CDR1 SGDLS and CDR2 YYNGEE. The sequence was collected from an adult in good health. The rearrangement uses TRBV9 and TRBJ1-1; 7 bases fit TRBD1. Here the sequenced sample was peripheral blood, taken on day 0 of AZD1222 vaccination. The CDR3 coding sequence is TGTGCCAGCGGGATCGACAGGGCCACTGAAGCTTTCTTT. Protein sequence: CASGIDRATEAFF.